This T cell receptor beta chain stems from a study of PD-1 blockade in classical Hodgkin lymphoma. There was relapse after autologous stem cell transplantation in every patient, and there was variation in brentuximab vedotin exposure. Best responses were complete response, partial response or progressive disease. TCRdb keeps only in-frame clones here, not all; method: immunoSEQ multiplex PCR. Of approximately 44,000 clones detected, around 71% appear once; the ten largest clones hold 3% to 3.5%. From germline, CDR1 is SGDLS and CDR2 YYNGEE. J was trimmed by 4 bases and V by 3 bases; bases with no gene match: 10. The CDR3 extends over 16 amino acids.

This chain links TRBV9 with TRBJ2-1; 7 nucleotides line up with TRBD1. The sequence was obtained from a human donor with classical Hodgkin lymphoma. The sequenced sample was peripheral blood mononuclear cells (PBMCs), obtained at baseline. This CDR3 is CASSGNRDSNYNEQFF. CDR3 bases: TGTGCCAGCAGCGGAAACCGGGACAGCAATTACAATGAGCAGTTCTTC.